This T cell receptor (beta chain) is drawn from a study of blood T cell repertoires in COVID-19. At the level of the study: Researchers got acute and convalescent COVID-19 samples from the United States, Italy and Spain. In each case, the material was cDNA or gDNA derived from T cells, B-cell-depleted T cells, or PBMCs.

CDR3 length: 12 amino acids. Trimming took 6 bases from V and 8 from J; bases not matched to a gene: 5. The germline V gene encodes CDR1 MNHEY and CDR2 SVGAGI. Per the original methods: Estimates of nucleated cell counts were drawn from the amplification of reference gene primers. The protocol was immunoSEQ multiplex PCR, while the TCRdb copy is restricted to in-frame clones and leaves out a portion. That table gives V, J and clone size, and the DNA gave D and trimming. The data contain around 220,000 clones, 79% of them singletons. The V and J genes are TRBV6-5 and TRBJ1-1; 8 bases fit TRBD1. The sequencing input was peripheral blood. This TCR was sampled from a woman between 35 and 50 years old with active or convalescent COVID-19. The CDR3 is CASRLDRGEAFF. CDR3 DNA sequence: TGTGCCAGCAGACTTGACAGGGGCGAAGCTTTCTTT.